This TCR beta chain was documented in a study of cytomegalovirus exposure and HLA in healthy donors. Looking at the study overall: Falling in the Caucasian-associated ancestry cluster were 81% of some 400 genotyped donors.

Overall study findings and caveats: A later analysis reportedly found that, within productive TCRs, an Asian-associated ancestry cluster had fewer N-insertions than the mean observed across the roughly 690 donors. Later analysis showed most CMV-associated TCR beta chains appearing HLA-restricted.

PCR involved 60 Vbeta and 13 Jbeta primers. Data came from immunoSEQ multiplex PCR; TCRdb stores just in-frame clones and leaves some out. The sample records some 190,000 clones, 65% to 85% being singletons. On this clone itself: What it binds is not known.

CDR3 length: 15 amino acids. Trimming removed 6 bases at V and 8 bases at J, with 20 bases between. Germline assignment: CDR1 MGHRA and CDR2 YSYEKL. The V gene is TRBV4-1, the J gene TRBJ2-1, with D possibly TRBD1 on 5 matching bases. The sample comprised PBMCs. This receptor was taken from a girl between 5 and 17 years old in good health and CMV-seropositive. The CDR3 DNA follows: TGCGCCAGCAGGTCCTCTGGGTCTTGGGGCGATGAGCAGTTCTTC. It is translated as CASRSSGSWGDEQFF.